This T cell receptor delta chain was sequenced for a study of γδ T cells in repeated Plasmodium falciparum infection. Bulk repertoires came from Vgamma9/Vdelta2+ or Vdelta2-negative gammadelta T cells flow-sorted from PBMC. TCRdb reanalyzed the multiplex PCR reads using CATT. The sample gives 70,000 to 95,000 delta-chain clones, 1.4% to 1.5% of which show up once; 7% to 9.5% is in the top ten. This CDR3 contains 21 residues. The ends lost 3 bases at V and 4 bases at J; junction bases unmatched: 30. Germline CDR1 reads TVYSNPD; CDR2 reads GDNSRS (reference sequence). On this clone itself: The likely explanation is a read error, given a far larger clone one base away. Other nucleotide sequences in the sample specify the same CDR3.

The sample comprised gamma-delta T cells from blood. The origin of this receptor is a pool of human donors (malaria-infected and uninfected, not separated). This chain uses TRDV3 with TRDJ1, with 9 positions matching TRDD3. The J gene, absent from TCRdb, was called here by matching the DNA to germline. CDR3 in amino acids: CALPKSPFYHWGRTNRDKLIF. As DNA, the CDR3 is TGTGCCTTACCCAAGTCCCCGTTCTACCACTGGGGGAGGACTAATCGCGATAAACTCATCTTT. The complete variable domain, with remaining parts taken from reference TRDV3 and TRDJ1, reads CDKVTQSSPDQTVASGSEVVLLCTYDTVYSNPDLFWYRIRPDYSFQFVFYGDNSRSEGADFTQGRFSVKHILTQKAFHLVISPVRTEDSATYYCALPKSPFYHWGRTNRDKLIFGKGTRVTVEP.